This T cell receptor (beta chain) comes out of a study of cytotoxic CD8 clonotypes in ibrutinib-treated CLL. The V gene lost 7 bases and the J gene lost 7 bases, with 17 bases spanning the gap. Germline V lookup: CDR1 LNHDA, CDR2 SQIVND (reference sequence). The CDR3 consists of 15 residues. Assay: immunoSEQ multiplex PCR; the TCRdb copy retains only in-frame clones and omits some. This sample has some 200,000 clones; roughly three quarters occur once, and the top ten carry about 6.4%. This TCR was sampled from a human donor with chronic lymphocytic leukemia. This specimen consisted of PBMCs, obtained after 12 months of ibrutinib treatment. The chain is built from TRBV19 and TRBJ1-6; D possibly corresponds to TRBD1 (6 bases). The DNA for the CDR3 is TGTGCCAGTACCTTCCAACAGGGAGCAAATTCACCCCTCCACTTT. Amino acids: CASTFQQGANSPLHF.